This TCR beta chain was found in a study of blood T cell repertoires in COVID-19. Study as a whole: Some COVID-19 samples were acute and others convalescent; all came from the United States, Italy and Spain. Sources were T cells, B-cell-depleted T cells, or PBMCs; the material itself was cDNA or gDNA.

V dropped 4 bases and J dropped 6 bases, with 9 bases sitting between them. CDR3 length equals 12 residues. CDR1 is SGHAT, CDR2 FQDESV, per germline (reference sequence). In the source study's methods: Estimation of nucleated cell counts relied on the amplification of reference gene primers. Data came from immunoSEQ multiplex PCR; TCRdb stores just in-frame clones and leaves some out. V and J calls and clone size are those listed in that table; D and trimming were worked out from the DNA. The sample carries about 250,000 clones, 65% to 90% recorded once. The chain recombines TRBV11-1 with TRBJ1-2; no clear D gene. The receptor was derived from a woman older than 75 with active or convalescent COVID-19. The sequenced sample was peripheral blood. Here the CDR3 reads CASSWGGDGYTF. DNA for the CDR3: TGTGCCAGCAGCTGGGGAGGCGATGGCTACACCTTC.